This paragraph reports one T cell receptor beta chain. Its antigen is not identified. The data stem from a study of Ad26.COV2.S vaccination and SARS-CoV-2 variants. The study's findings and limits: Analyses of TCR breadth and depth may have underestimated total T cell responses.

The assay was immunoSEQ multiplex PCR, and TCRdb's table has in-frame clones only and misses some. This table holds roughly 320,000 clones, around 86% found once. Treatment of the sample: around 19 received Ad26.COV2.S at low or high dose, single or two shots; roughly 5 received placebo; per-sample allocation not given. Specimen acquisition occurred on day 63 following the initial vaccine or placebo injection. This CDR3 comprises 13 residues. The germline CDR1 and CDR2 sequences are MNHNY and SVGAGI (reference sequence). Losses at the gene ends were 8 bases for V and 1 base for J; bases not matched to a gene: 5.

Sequenced here: peripheral blood, sampled in a trial of Ad26.COV2.S vaccine versus placebo. This receptor was obtained from a person between 18 and 59 years old who received the Ad26.COV2.S COVID-19 vaccine or a placebo. This chain joins TRBV6-6 and TRBJ2-7; 7 bases map to TRBD1. The CDR3, as DNA: TGTGCCAGCGGGACAGAGGTTTCCTACGAGCAGTACTTC. Its protein is CASGTEVSYEQYF.